The T cell receptor (beta chain) under discussion was sequenced for a study of glioma-infiltrating T cells. Using RNA template, CDR3s of TCR alpha and beta were amplified with iRepertoire arm-PCR. TCRdb independently ran MiXCR on the multiplex PCR reads; one entry per CDR3 protein. The table records roughly 200,000 distinct CDR3 sequences, about 31% of them present only once. This CDR3 comprises 17 residues. The trim removed 2 bases at V and 7 bases at J, leaving 9 bases unmatched. The chain links TRBV12-3 or TRBV12-4 to TRBJ2-1; TRBD1 agrees at 12 bases. Sequencing was carried out using glioma tissue, nonneoplastic brain tissue, or PBMCs (not recorded which). This clonotype was obtained from a human donor with low-grade glioma or glioblastoma, undergoing nonglioma brain surgery, or in good health (not recorded which). CDR3 DNA: TGTGCCAGCAGTTTACTCCGGGGACAGGGGGCAGGGAATGAGCAGTTCTTC. Protein sequence: CASSLLRGQGAGNEQFF.